Listed below are T cell receptor beta chains from one sample, sequenced in a study of T cell responses to AZD1222 COVID-19 vaccine. Using immunoSEQ multiplex PCR, the repertoire was profiled, and TCRdb retains in-frame clones only, with some absent. Among approximately 120,000 clones, roughly 93% were seen once, and the ten largest hold roughly 1%. This specimen consisted of peripheral blood, obtained on day 0 of AZD1222 vaccination. All receptors derive from an adult in good health. CDR3s include the opening cysteine and the closing phenylalanine or tryptophan. D genes are given only for firm matches. Clone size is stated in some rows and not others, as once, few, many or a class when expanded.

.	TRBV3-1/TRBV3-2	TRBJ2-2	TRBD2	CASSHSLAGGPRGGELFF	TGTGCCAGCAGCCACTCCCTAGCGGGGGGCCCGCGGGGCGGGGAGCTGTTTTTT
once	TRBV2	TRBJ1-5	.	CASSEGNDQPQHF	TGTGCCAGCAGTGAAGGGAACGATCAGCCCCAGCATTTT
.	TRBV10-3	TRBJ2-1	TRBD2	CAIGRGGADEQFF	TGTGCCATCGGGCGGGGGGGCGCGGATGAGCAGTTCTTC
.	TRBV6-6	TRBJ2-7	.	CASRRNVGPHEQYF	TGTGCCAGCAGGCGAAACGTGGGCCCCCACGAGCAGTACTTC
.	TRBV5-1	TRBJ2-1	TRBD2	CASSSRTSGGEEQFF	TGCGCCAGCAGCTCACGGACTAGCGGGGGTGAGGAGCAGTTCTTC
.	TRBV14	TRBJ2-6	TRBD1	CASSRRTGTGSRGANVLTF	TGTGCCAGCAGCCGGCGAACCGGGACAGGCTCCCGGGGGGCCAACGTCCTGACTTTC
.	TRBV9	TRBJ2-1	.	CASSVGDRRNEQFF	TGTGCCAGCAGCGTAGGGGACCGGCGGAATGAGCAGTTCTTC
.	TRBV11-2	TRBJ1-2	.	CASSLGQISYGYTF	TGTGCCAGCAGCTTAGGGCAGATCTCTTATGGCTACACCTTC
.	TRBV14	TRBJ2-3	TRBD2	CASSHGGLAGGSSDTQYF	TGTGCCAGCAGCCATGGCGGACTAGCGGGGGGAAGTTCAGATACGCAGTATTTT
.	TRBV18	TRBJ2-1	.	CASSPPSINEQFF	TGTGCCAGCTCACCACCATCCATCAATGAGCAGTTCTTC
.	TRBV7-9	TRBJ2-7	.	CASSLGGPGAEYEQYF	TGTGCCAGCAGCTTAGGGGGACCCGGGGCCGAATACGAGCAGTACTTC
.	TRBV6-5	TRBJ1-1	TRBD1	CASRQGVMNTEAFF	TGTGCCAGCAGACAGGGGGTTATGAACACTGAAGCTTTCTTT
.	TRBV27	TRBJ1-1	.	CASSIVGLATEAFF	TGTGCCAGCAGTATCGTAGGGTTGGCCACTGAAGCTTTCTTT
.	TRBV9	TRBJ1-5	TRBD1	CASSEGGQINQPQHF	TGTGCCAGCAGCGAGGGGGGACAGATCAATCAGCCCCAGCATTTT
.	TRBV9	TRBJ1-1	.	CASSVAEGYTEAFF	TGTGCCAGCAGCGTAGCTGAAGGGTACACTGAAGCTTTCTTT
.	TRBV10-2	TRBJ2-5	.	CASSSQYQETQYF	TGCGCCAGCAGTTCACAGTACCAAGAGACCCAGTACTTC
.	TRBV5-1	TRBJ1-2	.	CASSSGSYGYTF	TGCGCCAGCAGCTCCGGGTCCTATGGCTACACCTTC
.	TRBV27	TRBJ1-5	.	CASSLGSQPQHF	TGTGCCAGCAGTTTAGGGAGTCAGCCCCAGCATTTT
.	TRBV10-2	TRBJ1-2	TRBD1	CASKSGGTSGYTF	TGCGCCAGCAAGTCAGGGGGTACGTCTGGCTACACCTTC
.	TRBV3-1/TRBV3-2	TRBJ2-7	.	CASSQDNLPYEQYF	TGTGCCAGCAGCCAAGACAATCTGCCCTACGAGCAGTACTTC
.	TRBV4-1	TRBJ2-7	TRBD2	CASSSRTSGGASTYEQYF	TGCGCCAGCAGCTCTCGGACTAGCGGGGGGGCAAGTACCTACGAGCAGTACTTC
.	TRBV5-4	TRBJ1-1	.	CASSLQSSEAFF	TGTGCCAGCAGCTTGCAGTCAAGCGAAGCTTTCTTT
.	TRBV10-3	TRBJ1-6	TRBD1	CAIGGQRNSPLHF	TGTGCCATCGGGGGACAGCGTAATTCACCCCTCCACTTT
.	TRBV6-5	TRBJ2-1	.	CASGRGYNEQFF	TGTGCCAGCGGCCGGGGGTACAATGAGCAGTTCTTC
few	TRBV15	TRBJ2-7	.	CATSSGDGRLGYEQYF	TGTGCCACCAGCAGTGGGGACGGACGATTGGGCTACGAGCAGTACTTC
.	TRBV4-1	TRBJ1-1	.	CASSPTQTVNTEAFF	TGCGCCAGCAGCCCGACTCAGACGGTGAACACTGAAGCTTTCTTT
.	TRBV19	TRBJ2-7	.	CASSINARGYEQYF	TGTGCCAGTAGTATAAATGCAAGGGGCTACGAGCAGTACTTC
.	TRBV6-5	TRBJ1-1	TRBD1	CASSYSGQGVTEAFF	TGTGCCAGCAGTTACTCGGGACAGGGCGTGACTGAAGCTTTCTTT
.	TRBV4-2	TRBJ1-1	.	CASSQESMRSEAFF	TGTGCCAGCAGCCAAGAATCCATGCGGAGTGAAGCTTTCTTT
.	TRBV5-4	TRBJ2-5	TRBD2	CASSPGGETQYF	TGTGCCAGCAGCCCGGGGGGAGAGACCCAGTACTTC
.	TRBV7-9	TRBJ2-1	TRBD1	CASRRTGTGRTYNEQFF	TGTGCCAGCAGGCGGACCGGGACAGGGAGGACCTACAATGAGCAGTTCTTC
once	TRBV12-3/TRBV12-4	TRBJ1-6	.	CASSFTDNSPLHF	TGTGCCAGCAGTTTTACGGATAATTCACCCCTCCACTTT
once	TRBV11-3	TRBJ1-1	.	CASSQLGAREAFF	TGTGCCAGCAGCCAGTTAGGGGCTCGTGAAGCTTTCTTT
.	TRBV18	TRBJ1-2	.	CASSPTGSVRNYGYTF	TGTGCCAGCTCACCAACAGGGTCGGTACGGAACTATGGCTACACCTTC
.	TRBV7-8	TRBJ2-3	.	CASTYKQVTDTQYF	TGTGCCAGCACCTATAAACAGGTTACAGATACGCAGTATTTT
.	TRBV6-5	TRBJ2-3	.	CASSRLPGSTDTQYF	TGTGCCAGCAGTCGACTCCCGGGAAGCACAGATACGCAGTATTTT
.	TRBV12-5	TRBJ2-3	.	CASGSSGSGGTDTQYF	TGTGCTAGTGGCTCCTCGGGGAGCGGCGGCACAGATACGCAGTATTTT
.	TRBV7-9	TRBJ1-2	.	CASSLERGSYGYTF	TGTGCCAGCAGCTTAGAGAGGGGGAGCTATGGCTACACCTTC
.	TRBV5-1	TRBJ1-6	TRBD1	CASSPRTGDNSPLHF	TGCGCCAGCAGCCCGAGGACAGGGGATAATTCACCCCTCCACTTT
once	TRBV3-1/TRBV3-2	TRBJ1-1	TRBD1	CASSQETGYTEAFF	TGTGCCAGCAGCCAGGAGACAGGGTACACTGAAGCTTTCTTT
.	TRBV4-1	TRBJ1-1	.	CASSQERGTEAFF	TGCGCCAGCAGCCAAGAGAGAGGCACTGAAGCTTTCTTT
.	TRBV6-5	TRBJ1-2	.	CASSYSAAPPMSGYTF	TGTGCCAGCAGTTACTCGGCCGCCCCTCCTATGAGCGGCTACACCTTC
.	TRBV11-2	TRBJ1-1	.	CASSFNGGINTEAFF	TGTGCCAGCAGCTTCAATGGGGGGATAAACACTGAAGCTTTCTTT